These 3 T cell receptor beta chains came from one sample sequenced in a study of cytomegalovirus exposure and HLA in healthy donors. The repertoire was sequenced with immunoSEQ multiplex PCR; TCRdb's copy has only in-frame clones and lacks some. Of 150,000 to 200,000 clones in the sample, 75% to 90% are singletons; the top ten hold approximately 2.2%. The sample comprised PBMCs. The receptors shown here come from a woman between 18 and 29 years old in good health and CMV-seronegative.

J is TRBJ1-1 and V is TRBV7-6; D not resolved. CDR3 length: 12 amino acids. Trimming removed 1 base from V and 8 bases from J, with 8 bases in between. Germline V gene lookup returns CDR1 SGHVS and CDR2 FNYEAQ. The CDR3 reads CASSLGGGEAFF. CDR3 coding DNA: TGTGCCAGCAGCTTAGGGGGAGGAGAAGCTTTCTTT.

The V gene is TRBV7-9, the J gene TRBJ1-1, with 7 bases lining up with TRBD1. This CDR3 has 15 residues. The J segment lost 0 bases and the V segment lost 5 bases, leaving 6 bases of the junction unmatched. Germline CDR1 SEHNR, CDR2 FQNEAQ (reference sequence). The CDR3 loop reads CASSQPTGLNTEAFF. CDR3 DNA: TGTGCCAGCAGCCAACCGACAGGGTTGAACACTGAAGCTTTCTTT.

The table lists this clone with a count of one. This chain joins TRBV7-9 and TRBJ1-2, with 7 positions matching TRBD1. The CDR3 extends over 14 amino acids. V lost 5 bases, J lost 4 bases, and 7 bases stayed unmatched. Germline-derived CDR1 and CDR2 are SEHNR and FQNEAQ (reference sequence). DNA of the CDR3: TGTGCCAGCAGCCCGAGGGGACAGAGCTATGGCTACACCTTC. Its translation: CASSPRGQSYGYTF.